One sample yielded the 2 T cell receptor beta chains listed below, sequenced in a study of a mutant IDH1 vaccine in newly diagnosed glioma. No antigens are known for them. Time point meaning: week 35, safety follow-up. One vaccine dose held 300 ug of mutant IDH1 20-mer peptide and came with topical imiquimod. Only in-frame clones appear in the TCRdb table, and some are missing; sequencing was by immunoSEQ multiplex PCR. The sample records some 54,000 clones, approximately 81% being singletons. Source: PBMCs, taken from a glioma patient whose treatment included an IDH1 peptide vaccine. The source is a woman aged 18 to 35 with glioma.

The chain employs TRBV7-3 and TRBJ2-1; perhaps D is TRBD1 or TRBD2 (6 bases each). The CDR3 runs to 16 residues. Trimming cost V 5 bases and J 2 bases, with 16 bases left between them. Germline V gene data show CDR1 as SGHTA and CDR2 as FQGTGA. CDR3 loop: CASSPHGGLTYNEQFF. CDR3 bases: TGTGCCAGCAGCCCTCACGGGGGCCTTACCTACAATGAGCAGTTCTTC.

The V gene is TRBV29-1, the J gene TRBJ2-5, with D unclear. V lost 7 bases and J lost 2, with 17 bases in between. The CDR3 totals 14 residues. Per the germline V gene, CDR1 is SQVTM and CDR2 is ANQGSEA. The DNA of the CDR3 is TGCAGCGCCAACGGACGGTCAATACAAGAGACCCAGTACTTC. Its protein product is CSANGRSIQETQYF.